These 28 T cell receptor beta chains came from one sample sequenced in a study of blood T cell repertoires in COVID-19. The assay was immunoSEQ multiplex PCR, and TCRdb's table has in-frame clones only and misses some. The sample lists over 150,000 clones, approximately 88% occurring once. Specimen: peripheral blood. All receptors come from a woman in her sixties or seventies with acute or convalescent COVID-19.

V and J are TRBV2 and TRBJ2-4; TRBD2 matches at 10 bases. This CDR3 spans 16 amino acids. Germline V gene data show CDR1 as SNHLY and CDR2 as FYNNEI. The ends lost 6 bases at V and 2 bases at J; junction bases unmatched: 7. DNA for the CDR3: TGTGCCAGCAGCTTAGCGGGGGGATGGACCAAAAACATTCAGTACTTC. This translates into CASSLAGGWTKNIQYF.

V is TRBV27 and J is TRBJ2-3; D is uncertain. Germline V CDR1 and CDR2: MNHEY, SMNVEV (reference sequence). Deletions cut 1 base from V and 0 bases from J, with 14 bases between. This CDR3 is 17 amino acids long. CDR3 in amino acids: CASSLFPAQSSTDTQYF. The CDR3 DNA follows: TGTGCCAGCAGTTTATTCCCCGCCCAGTCAAGCACAGATACGCAGTATTTT.

The V gene is TRBV27, the J gene TRBJ1-4; D uncertain. The CDR3 contains 13 residues. The V end lost 6 bases, the J end lost 7 bases, and 12 bases lay between the germline ends. Germline V gene lookup returns CDR1 MNHEY and CDR2 SMNVEV (reference sequence). CDR3 bases: TGTGCCAGCAGAGCCGGGGTTGTTGAAAAACTGTTTTTT. It yields the protein CASRAGVVEKLFF. The whole variable domain, remainder taken from reference TRBV27 and TRBJ1-4, is EAQVTQNPRYLITVTGKKLTVTCSQNMNHEYMSWYRQDPGLGLRQIYYSMNVEVTDKGDVPEGYKVSRKEKRNFPLILESPSPNQTSLYFCASRAGVVEKLFFGSGTQLSVL.

This chain links TRBV20-1 with TRBJ1-2; unclear D gene. The CDR3 is made up of 11 amino acids. Trimming left V 7 bases short and J 5 bases short, with 11 bases between. Germline V gene data show CDR1 as DFQATT and CDR2 as SNEGSKA (reference sequence). The CDR3, as DNA: TGCAGTGTTTCGGAGGAGTATGGCTACACCTTC. Its protein product is CSVSEEYGYTF.

V usage is TRBV3-1 (or the pseudogene TRBV3-2) and J usage is TRBJ1-5, with 8 bases that match TRBD1. The CDR3 covers 13 residues. V gave up 4 bases and J gave up 5 bases; unmatched junction bases: 1. Germline V lookup: CDR1 LGHDT, CDR2 YNNKEL (reference sequence). This CDR3 reads CASSLDRDQPQHF. The CDR3, as DNA: TGTGCCAGCAGCCTGGACAGGGATCAGCCCCAGCATTTT.

This clone has only a few counts. The chain recombines TRBV24-1 with TRBJ1-3, with unresolved D. The V end lost 3 bases, the J end lost 4 bases, and 6 bases lay between the germline ends. CDR3 length: 13 amino acids. Looked up from germline, CDR1 is KGHDR and CDR2 is SFDVKD. CDR3 nucleotides: TGTGCCACCAGTGATCTTCGGGGAAACACCATATATTTT. Its protein product is CATSDLRGNTIYF.

This clone was found once. The V and J genes are TRBV3-1 (or the pseudogene TRBV3-2) and TRBJ1-6; 8 nucleotides agree with TRBD1. Germline trimming cut 5 bases from V and 3 bases from J; bases unmatched to any gene: 6. The CDR3 spans 16 residues. Germline CDR1 and CDR2: LGHDT and YNNKEL (reference sequence). The CDR3 DNA reads as TGTGCCAGCAGCGATTGGGGACAGGTCTATAATTCACCCCTCCACTTT. Translating it yields CASSDWGQVYNSPLHF.

The chain links TRBV4-2 to TRBJ2-7; D is unclear. CDR1 is LGHNA and CDR2 is YNFKEQ in the germline V gene. The CDR3 length is 16 residues. V dropped 0 bases and J dropped 2 bases, with 14 bases sitting between them. CDR3: CASSQDVQPITYEQYF. DNA of the CDR3: TGTGCCAGCAGCCAAGATGTACAGCCTATTACCTACGAGCAGTACTTC.

The CDR3 sequence is CASLTSGGTQETQYF. In nucleotides, the CDR3 is TGTGCCAGCTTGACTAGCGGGGGAACCCAAGAGACCCAGTACTTC. The V and J genes are TRBV11-2 and TRBJ2-5, with 12 bases identical to TRBD2. Germline values: CDR1 SGHAT, CDR2 FQNNGV. CDR3 length equals 15 residues. V lost 8 bases and J lost 1; bases outside the gene matches: 5.

This clone was counted a single time. The chain recombines TRBV7-6 with TRBJ2-2, with 13 bases that match TRBD2. Trimming removed 1 base from V and 6 bases from J; junction bases left unmatched: 8. Germline assignment: CDR1 SGHVS and CDR2 FNYEAQ. The CDR3 sequence is 18 residues long. The CDR3 region has the DNA TGTGCCAGCAGCTTAGACCCCCCACTAGCGGGGGGGTCCGGGGAGCTGTTTTTT. Translating gives CASSLDPPLAGGSGELFF.

V gene TRBV6-5 combines with J gene TRBJ1-5; D is unclear. Trimming pared 0 bases from V and 5 bases from J, leaving 5 bases between. This CDR3 is 13 amino acids long. Germline V lookup: CDR1 MNHEY, CDR2 SVGAGI. The CDR3 DNA sequence: TGTGCCAGCAGTTACTCAAGAGATCAGCCCCAGCATTTT. Its protein product is CASSYSRDQPQHF.

The rearrangement joins TRBV5-4 to TRBJ2-4; a possible D gene is TRBD1 (5 bases). V gave up 2 bases and J gave up 9 bases, with 15 bases separating them. This CDR3 spans 14 amino acids. The germline gives CDR1 SGHNT, CDR2 YYREEE (reference sequence). CDR3 DNA: TGTGCCAGCAGCTTTGCACAGGCGACCGGCATTCAGTACTTC. As protein: CASSFAQATGIQYF.

The chain combines TRBV30 with TRBJ1-4; no clear D. The CDR3 contains 20 residues. V was pared by 0 bases and J by 0 bases, with 23 bases between. The germline V gene encodes CDR1 GTSNPN and CDR2 SVGIG (reference sequence). Here the CDR3 DNA reads TGTGCCTGGAGTGTAATGATTGGAAGGGCGCGCGGGGCAACTAATGAAAAACTGTTTTTT. Amino acid sequence: CAWSVMIGRARGATNEKLFF.

This chain's CDR3 is CASSIGRGRGGNLYNEQFF. CDR3 DNA: TGTGCCAGTAGTATAGGTCGGGGACGCGGGGGGAACCTTTACAATGAGCAGTTCTTC. The chain carries TRBV19 and TRBJ2-1; 8 bases match TRBD2. CDR3 length: 19 amino acids. The V gene's germline CDR1 is LNHDA and CDR2 SQIVND (reference sequence). V shed 1 base and J 4 bases; nucleotides not matched to a gene: 15.

The chain joins TRBV2 to TRBJ2-7; 8 nucleotides agree with TRBD1. Looked up from germline, CDR1 is SNHLY and CDR2 is FYNNEI. V gave up 7 bases and J gave up 2 bases; unmatched junction bases: 4. CDR3 size: 13 residues. CDR3 in DNA: TGTGCCAGCACAGGGGGCGAGCCCTACGAGCAGTACTTC. It is translated as CASTGGEPYEQYF.

The chain employs TRBV7-2 and TRBJ2-4; no reliable D call. Germline values: CDR1 SGHTA, CDR2 FQGNSA. CDR3 length: 15 residues. Trimming cost V 1 base and J 0 bases, with 7 bases left between them. The CDR3, as DNA: TGTGCCAGCAGCTTAGTCTCTCTAGCCAAAAACATTCAGTACTTC. Translated: CASSLVSLAKNIQYF.

The genes are TRBV4-3 and TRBJ2-6; 10 nucleotides match TRBD1. CDR1 and CDR2 from the germline V gene are LGHNA and YSLEER. V was clipped by 0 bases and J by 5 bases; unmatched bases: 16. This CDR3 region has 21 residues. The CDR3 DNA reads as TGCGCCAGCAGCCAAGAAGGCCACCGGGACAGGGGCTCTGTTCGGGCCAACGTCCTGACTTTC. It yields the protein CASSQEGHRDRGSVRANVLTF.

This clone has only one observation. This chain joins TRBV28 and TRBJ1-1; 10 bases align to TRBD1. V was clipped by 7 bases and J by 0 bases; unmatched bases: 8. In germline, CDR1 is MDHEN, CDR2 SYDVKM. The CDR3 is 16 residues long. Written as DNA, the CDR3 is TGTGCCAGCATAGGACAGGGGGAAATTATGAACACTGAAGCTTTCTTT. Its protein product is CASIGQGEIMNTEAFF.

The chain couples TRBV18 to TRBJ2-3; D possibly corresponds to TRBD1 (6 bases). Germline lookup yields CDR1 KGHSH and CDR2 LQKENI. V lost 6 bases and J lost 4, with 17 bases in between. The CDR3 covers 15 residues. The CDR3: CASSYKADSSDTQYF. As DNA, the CDR3 is TGTGCCAGCTCCTATAAAGCGGACAGCTCAGATACGCAGTATTTT.

The chain links TRBV19 to TRBJ1-2; a possible D gene is TRBD1 (6 bases). V was cut by 3 bases and J by 5 bases, with 16 bases left in between. There are 15 residues in the CDR3. Germline V CDR1 and CDR2: LNHDA, SQIVND (reference sequence). Here the CDR3 DNA reads TGTGCCAGTAGTATGGGGGCAGGGGAAACTTATGGCTACACCTTC. Translation: CASSMGAGETYGYTF.

The chain carries TRBV6-2 or TRBV6-3 and TRBJ2-7; tentative D call: TRBD2 (5 bases). The CDR3 consists of 15 residues. CDR1 and CDR2 from the germline V gene are MNHEY and SVGEGT. Trimming stripped 2 bases from V and 3 bases from J, with 14 bases between. In DNA form, the CDR3 reads TGTGCCAGCAGTTACCCCCGGACTTTCGACTACGAGCAGTACTTC. This gives the protein CASSYPRTFDYEQYF.

The genes are TRBV30 and TRBJ2-5, with TRBD2 matching over 10 bases. The CDR3 is 16 amino acids. Germline CDR1 is GTSNPN and CDR2 is SVGIG (reference sequence). The V and J ends lost 4 bases and 1 base, in that order; junction bases with no gene match: 9. CDR3 sequence (DNA): TGTGCCTGGACTCCGGGACTAGCGCCATCCCAAGAGACCCAGTACTTC. Its protein is CAWTPGLAPSQETQYF.

The genes are TRBV19 and TRBJ1-1; 8 positions agree with TRBD1. The V gene's germline CDR1 is LNHDA and CDR2 SQIVND (reference sequence). The CDR3 extends over 14 amino acids. V lost 3 bases, J lost 6 bases, and 6 bases stayed unmatched. The CDR3 DNA sequence: TGTGCCAGTAGTATCTCTCAGGGGGCTTCTGAAGCTTTCTTT. Translating gives CASSISQGASEAFF.

This rearrangement joins TRBV10-3 to TRBJ1-3, with D uncertain. There are 13 residues in the CDR3. The germline gives CDR1 ENHRY, CDR2 SYGVKD. V shed 4 bases and J shed 5 bases, with 9 bases lying between them. The DNA of the CDR3 is TGTGCCATCAGTGCACAGTCTCGAAACACCATATATTTT. It yields the protein CAISAQSRNTIYF.

The chain joins TRBV5-5 to TRBJ1-5; 11 bases are a match to TRBD1. CDR1 is SGHKS, CDR2 YYEKEE, per germline (reference sequence). This CDR3 has 14 amino acids. With 3 bases clipped from V and 7 bases from J, the junction kept 3 bases outside the gene matches. Written as DNA, the CDR3 is TGTGCCAGCAGCTCCGGACAGGGGGCCCAGCCCCAGCATTTT. It translates to CASSSGQGAQPQHF. Variable domain in full (rest from reference TRBV5-5 and TRBJ1-5): DAGVTQSPTHLIKTRGQQVTLRCSPISGHKSVSWYQQVLGQGPQFIFQYYEKEERGRGNFPDRFSARQFPNYSSELNVNALLLGDSALYLCASSSGQGAQPQHFGDGTRLSIL.

This chain connects TRBV3-1 (or the pseudogene TRBV3-2) to TRBJ2-5; TRBD2 agrees at 14 bases. Germline CDR1 is LGHDT and CDR2 is YNNKEL (reference sequence). CDR3 length: 18 amino acids. The junction had 9 bases not matched to a gene; V was cut back by 1 base and J by 5 bases. The chain's CDR3 is CASSQARGTSGGGETQYF. The CDR3 region has the DNA TGTGCCAGCAGCCAAGCCCGAGGGACTAGCGGGGGCGGGGAGACCCAGTACTTC.

The rearrangement joins TRBV4-1 to TRBJ2-7; 10 positions agree with TRBD2. The germline gives CDR1 MGHRA, CDR2 YSYEKL. V trimming: 0 bases; J trimming: 13 bases; junction bases outside the gene matches: 9. The CDR3 extends over 14 amino acids. CDR3 nucleotide sequence: TGCGCCAGCAGCCAAGATCACCTAGCGGGGGTCCTATACTTC. It yields the protein CASSQDHLAGVLYF.

This chain joins TRBV2 and TRBJ2-5, with a possible D match to TRBD1 (6 bases). From germline, CDR1 is SNHLY and CDR2 FYNNEI. The CDR3 has 15 amino acids. The V end was cut by 2 bases, the J end by 5 bases, with 15 bases between. The CDR3 reads CASSERLHREETQYF. The CDR3 nucleotides are TGTGCCAGCAGTGAAAGACTCCACAGGGAGGAGACCCAGTACTTC.